This TCR beta chain comes out of a study of cytomegalovirus exposure and HLA in healthy donors. V trimming: 4 bases; J trimming: 3 bases; junction bases outside the gene matches: 10. The germline CDR1 and CDR2 sequences are SGHRS and YFSETQ. The CDR3 is 18 residues long. Only a few counts were recorded for this clone. Researchers ran the PCR with 60 Vbeta and 13 Jbeta primers. Repertoires were generated with immunoSEQ multiplex PCR, while TCRdb's copy carries only in-frame clones and drops some. The data contain over 95,000 clones, under 85% of them singletons. The V call is TRBV5-1, the J call TRBJ2-3, with 14 bases lining up with TRBD2. The sequencing sample was made of PBMCs. The TCR comes from a man aged 35-49 years in good health and CMV-seropositive. The CDR3 DNA follows: TGCGCCAGCAGCACGGGACTAGCGGGAGCTTTTTATACAGATACGCAGTATTTT. This gives the protein CASSTGLAGAFYTDTQYF.